This T cell receptor beta chain was identified in a study of blood T cells in healthy people across ages (dated by TCRdb to about 2015). At the level of the whole study: In model experiments, roughly one uniquely barcoded TCR beta cDNA molecule per two T cells was captured by template switching. To track age-related changes in TCR beta repertoire diversity, the study relied on deep sequencing normalized with unique cDNA molecular identifiers. The donors were divided into four age groups: young (average around 15 years), middle-aged (over 35), aged (approximately 62) and long-lived (82). Donors of different ages were randomly distributed across sequencing lanes to avoid experimental bias. Two additional independent replicas of 1 million unique cDNA reads from the same blood draw were analyzed for two donors (one aged 18 to 29 and one aged 80 or older).

This clonotype was seen only a few times. This clone's antigen is unknown. The input lacks base qualities; no much larger clone sits a single base away. The paper as a whole reports these results and caveats: Observed TCR beta diversity correlated strongly with the percentage of naive T cells measured by flow cytometry. Total diversity estimates from one million sequenced T cells were considered lower bounds and underestimates. Observed TCR beta diversity per million T cells fell roughly linearly with age, and a significant reduction was already apparent by age around 40. Compared with the aged group, more naive CD4+ T cells, fewer expanded clones and increased TCR diversity were shown by the long-lived group, suggesting age selection. Because the CMV infection status of the donors was unknown, age-related changes in expanded clonotypes may potentially have been confounded. Since profiling was done on bulk unsorted PBMCs, naive and antigen-experienced compartments could not be conclusively compared.

Preparation of the library involved 5' RACE. The instrument given in TCRdb is Illumina HiSeq 2500. A second roughly 6 to 12 cycle PCR used a sample-barcoded 5' primer and a J-beta primer mix. A template-switch 5' adaptor carrying 12 random nucleotides introduced a unique molecular identifier onto each TCR beta cDNA molecule. Each sample yielded at least 2.5 million CDR3-containing paired-end reads. All of the RNA was converted into first-strand cDNA using the Mint cDNA synthesis kit, with a TRBC-specific oligonucleotide serving as the primer. After uracil-DNA glycosylase treatment, a first 18-cycle PCR used universal primers M1SS and BC2_uni_R on all cDNA. The authors processed their data as follows. Each sample was normalized by randomly selecting 1 million high-quality reads, each carrying a distinct molecular identifier. Instead of being binned into consensus sequences, reads that shared molecular identifiers were thrown out. MiTCR, run with a Q25 quality threshold and the strictest error-elimination algorithm, handled CDR3 identification, clonotype clustering and error correction. A nonparametric unseen species model using Euler transformation provided a lower-bound estimate of total TCR beta diversity. TCRdb trimmed the raw reads at Q25, called clones with MiXCR and kept productive beta chains. Rows merge per CDR3 protein into single entries with the most common DNA and genes. V and J calls and clone size were set by TCRdb, not the authors. Within this sample are approximately 800,000 distinct CDR3 sequences, with approximately 53% of them counted one time only. The ten most abundant clones make up 41% of the sample.

Systemically healthy Caucasian individuals from Russia, 35 to 50 in total and aged roughly 6 to 90 years, were included as donors. Each donor gave 8.5 to 10 milliliters of peripheral blood, collected into EDTA-treated Vacutainer tubes. Ficoll-Paque density-gradient centrifugation was used to isolate PBMCs, with at least 7 million obtained per sample. Trizol reagent was used to extract total RNA from PBMCs, with at least 6 micrograms per sample. Naive CD45RAhigh/CD27high T cell percentages were measured by flow cytometry on a PBMC aliquot from every donor. Sample: blood. The clonotype comes from an elderly man in good health.

The sequenced DNA is TGTGCCAGCAGCCCCCCGGGGTGGGGGGATACGCAGTATTTT. Translated, this is CASSPPGWGDTQYF. This receptor chain uses TRBV3-1 and TRBJ2-3; the D call is tentative, TRBD1 or TRBD2, as each matches 5 bases. The junction shows trimming of 4 bases on V and 6 bases on J, plus 14 bases between the germline ends. Its CDR3 holds 14 amino acids, cysteine through phenylalanine. Of all the DNA, just the CDR3 is kept, 42 bases in frame from base 1. For CDR1 and CDR2, the germline V gene (reference sequence) lists LGHDT and YNNKEL.